The 30 T cell receptor beta chains given below trace back to one sample, sequenced in a study of T cells in Graves' hyperthyroidism and ophthalmopathy. RNA transcripts served as the template for amplifying TCR beta CDR3 regions. In the first-round RT-PCR of the TCR CDR3, the HTBI primer set was used. TCRdb itself ran the multiplex PCR reads through MiXCR, one entry per CDR3 protein. The data show 600,000 to 750,000 distinct CDR3 sequences, approximately 15% seen once. Sequenced sample: blood. Every receptor here comes from a man over 45 with Graves' hyperthyroidism.

This clonotype was picked up many times. The chain couples TRBV7-2 to TRBJ1-1, with 7 bases that match TRBD1. Germline V lookup: CDR1 SGHTA, CDR2 FQGNSA. V lost 3 bases to trimming and J lost 0 bases; unmatched junction nucleotides: 4. The CDR3 is 15 amino acids. The CDR3 bases are TGTGCCAGCAGCTTCACAGGGGCGATGAACACTGAAGCTTTCTTT. It is translated as CASSFTGAMNTEAFF.

This clonotype has a count of ten or more. The genes are TRBV7-9 and TRBJ1-1; tentatively, D is TRBD1 (5 bases). V was cut by 1 base and J by 2 bases, with 14 bases left in between. Looked up from germline, CDR1 is SEHNR and CDR2 is FQNEAQ (reference sequence). CDR3 size: 16 residues. CDR3 residues: CASSLVRGAGNTEAFF. In DNA, the CDR3 is TGTGCCAGCAGCTTAGTCAGAGGGGCGGGAAACACTGAAGCTTTCTTT.

At least ten counts were recorded for this clonotype. The chain employs TRBV28 and TRBJ2-7; 14 nucleotides line up with TRBD2. Trimming removed 4 bases from V and 7 bases from J; junction bases left unmatched: 6. Germline V gives CDR1 MDHEN, CDR2 SYDVKM. The CDR3 runs to 15 residues. CDR3 coding DNA: TGTGCCAGCAGTTGGGGACTAGCGGGAGCGGGGGAGCAGTACTTC. Its translation: CASSWGLAGAGEQYF.

This clonotype was recorded many times. V is TRBV7-3 and J is TRBJ2-1; 8 positions match TRBD2. This CDR3 is 15 amino acids long. Germline lookup yields CDR1 SGHTA and CDR2 FQGTGA. The junction had 1 base not matched to a gene; V was cut back by 0 bases and J by 3 bases. The chain's CDR3 is CASSLTREGYNEQFF. The CDR3 region has the DNA TGTGCCAGCAGCTTAACCCGGGAGGGCTACAATGAGCAGTTCTTC.

This clonotype has a handful of counts. The chain uses TRBV6-1 and TRBJ1-2, with D possibly matching TRBD1 (5 bases). Germline CDR1 and CDR2: MNHNS and SASEGT. V was clipped by 6 bases and J by 4 bases, with 9 bases between them. The CDR3 consists of 12 residues. The CDR3 DNA follows: TGTGCCAGCAGGCTAGGGGCCTATGGCTACACCTTC. Translating gives CASRLGAYGYTF.

This clonotype was detected many times. J is TRBJ2-7 and V is TRBV10-2, with D possibly TRBD1 on 6 matching bases. Per germline, CDR1 WSHSY and CDR2 SAAADI. The CDR3 is made up of 14 amino acids. Trimming left V 5 bases short and J 0 bases short, with 11 bases between. CDR3 residues: CASSSGHLSYEQYF. For the CDR3, the DNA is TGCGCCAGCAGTTCGGGACACCTCTCCTACGAGCAGTACTTC.

At least ten counts were recorded for this clonotype. The CDR3 DNA reads TGTGCCAGCAGCGGACAGGTCACAGATACGCAGTATTTT. Its protein product is CASSGQVTDTQYF. The chain is built from TRBV2 and TRBJ2-3; 7 bases match TRBD1. The CDR3 extends over 13 amino acids. V lost 6 bases, J lost 2 bases, and 2 bases stayed unmatched. Germline V lookup: CDR1 SNHLY, CDR2 FYNNEI.

This clonotype was found a few times. The chain employs TRBV6-2 or TRBV6-3 and TRBJ2-2; tentatively, D is TRBD1 or TRBD2 (5 bases each). Trimming removed 6 bases at V and 13 bases at J, with 15 bases between. In germline, CDR1 is MNHEY, CDR2 SVGEGT. CDR3 length: 12 amino acids. Here the CDR3 reads CASSRDVQGLFF. The DNA of the CDR3 is TGTGCCAGCAGCCGGGACGTCCAAGGGCTGTTTTTT.

The table lists this clonotype with many counts. This chain links TRBV10-3 with TRBJ2-3; D gene unclear. V lost 4 bases, J lost 0 bases, and 8 bases lay in between. Germline V gives CDR1 ENHRY, CDR2 SYGVKD. There are 14 residues in the CDR3. CDR3 nucleotide sequence: TGTGCCATCAGTGGCCTCGAAAGCACAGATACGCAGTATTTT. Amino acids: CAISGLESTDTQYF.

This clonotype occurred many times. The chain carries TRBV5-6 and TRBJ2-7, with D perhaps assigned TRBD1 or TRBD2 (5 bases each). Trimming left V 3 bases short and J 2 bases short, with 12 bases between. Germline V gene sequence: CDR1 SGHDT, CDR2 YYEEEE. The CDR3 extends over 14 amino acids. CDR3 loop: CASSWGGSAYEQYF. CDR3 DNA: TGTGCCAGCAGCTGGGGCGGGTCAGCCTACGAGCAGTACTTC.

About this clonotype: Possible read error: a much larger clone is one base away. The chain links TRBV7-9 to TRBJ2-7; D is perhaps TRBD1 or TRBD2 (5 bases each). The CDR3 contains 16 residues. The V gene's germline CDR1 is SEHNR and CDR2 FQNEAQ (reference sequence). As DNA, the CDR3 is TGTGCCAACAGCTTTCATTCGGGACCAACCGCCTACGAGCAGTACTTC. This codes for CANSFHSGPTAYEQYF.

This clonotype came up many times. The chain recombines TRBV7-9 with TRBJ1-2; D possibly corresponds to TRBD1 (6 bases). Germline assignment: CDR1 SEHNR and CDR2 FQNEAQ (reference sequence). Trimming shortened V by 0 bases and J by 7 bases, and 24 bases separated the two germline ends. This CDR3 has 18 residues. The CDR3 DNA reads TGTGCCAGCAGCTTAGCGCAGAGGGGGACCCGCATCGGCTTTGGCTACACCTTC. This sequence encodes CASSLAQRGTRIGFGYTF. The full variable domain, in which reference TRBV7-9 and TRBJ1-2 provide the parts outside the CDR3, is DTGVSQNPRHKITKRGQNVTFRCDPISEHNRLYWYRQTLGQGPEFLTYFQNEAQLEKSRLLSDRFSAERPKGSFSTLEIQRTEQGDSAMYLCASSLAQRGTRIGFGYTFGSGTRLTVV.

Comment on this clonotype: No conserved phenylalanine or tryptophan is present at the end of the CDR3, so a read error is the likely explanation. This chain joins TRBV28 and TRBJ1-1; no definite D call. Germline V lookup: CDR1 MDHEN, CDR2 SYDVKM. The CDR3 is 15 amino acids. V lost 8 bases and J lost 4, with 20 bases in between. This CDR3 is CASPPSAGGVTEAFL. In DNA form, the CDR3 reads TGTGCCAGCCCGCCGTCCGCAGGTGGAGTCACTGAAGCTTTCCTT.

This clonotype has a handful of counts. This rearrangement joins TRBV20-1 to TRBJ2-1; 10 bases are shared with TRBD2. Trimming cost V 7 bases and J 2 bases; bases outside gene matches: 8. Germline lookup yields CDR1 DFQATT and CDR2 SNEGSKA (reference sequence). The length of the CDR3 is 15 residues. The CDR3 protein is CSVPGLAATYNEQFF. In DNA, the CDR3 is TGCAGTGTTCCCGGACTAGCGGCAACCTACAATGAGCAGTTCTTC.

This clonotype was seen ten or more times. The chain links TRBV27 to TRBJ2-1; 10 positions match TRBD2. The CDR3 has 13 amino acids. Germline V CDR1 and CDR2: MNHEY, SMNVEV (reference sequence). J gave up 14 bases and V 5 bases, and 9 bases lay outside the gene matches. In DNA, the CDR3 is TGTGCCAGCAGTCATTCTAGCGGGAGTGGGGAGTTCTTC. The encoded protein is CASSHSSGSGEFF.

V is TRBV28 and J is TRBJ2-1; TRBD2 agrees at 10 bases. Germline V gene lookup returns CDR1 MDHEN and CDR2 SYDVKM. Germline trimming cut 6 bases from V and 4 bases from J; bases unmatched to any gene: 9. The CDR3 extends over 16 amino acids. CDR3 nucleotide sequence: TGTGCCAGCAGCCCCGCAGAGCGGGAGGGTTACAATGAGCAGTTCTTC. Translation gives CASSPAEREGYNEQFF.

This clonotype was observed many times. The J gene is TRBJ2-1, the V gene TRBV7-6, with D uncertain. CDR1 and CDR2 (germline): SGHVS, FNYEAQ. V was clipped by 4 bases and J by 2 bases, with 12 bases between them. The CDR3 runs 15 residues. In DNA, the CDR3 is TGTGCCAGCAGCTCGAGACTCCGAGCCTACAATGAGCAGTTCTTC. It translates to CASSSRLRAYNEQFF.

This clonotype was observed at least ten times. This sequence joins TRBV27 and TRBJ2-2; perhaps TRBD1 as D (6 bases). Germline V gene lookup returns CDR1 MNHEY and CDR2 SMNVEV (reference sequence). V lost 4 bases, J lost 1 base, and 13 bases lay in between. CDR3 length: 16 amino acids. The CDR3 DNA reads TGTGCCAGCAGTTCCTACGGGACACGGAACACCGGGGAGCTGTTTTTT. Translation: CASSSYGTRNTGELFF.

In its sample, this clonotype was seen once. The gene calls are TRBV27 and TRBJ1-5; D might be TRBD1 (5 bases). The CDR3 runs 15 residues. Germline CDR1 and CDR2: MNHEY and SMNVEV (reference sequence). Trimming removed 2 bases from V and 7 bases from J, with 15 bases in between. The CDR3: CASSLVGTPAQPQHF. CDR3 nucleotide sequence: TGTGCCAGCAGTTTAGTGGGGACCCCTGCGCAGCCCCAGCATTTT.

This clonotype was seen many times. The chain's CDR3 is CASSYSGTEFYEQYF. The CDR3 region has the DNA TGTGCCAGCAGTTACAGCGGGACAGAGTTCTACGAGCAGTACTTC. J is TRBJ2-7 and V is TRBV6-1; D possibly matches TRBD1 or TRBD2 (7 bases each). The CDR3 totals 15 residues. Germline V gene lookup returns CDR1 MNHNS and CDR2 SASEGT. Trimming pared 5 bases from V and 3 bases from J, leaving 17 bases between.

Concerning this clonotype: The junction departs from germline at one end; a sequencing error may be responsible. The chain couples TRBV7-3 to TRBJ2-2; possible D gene TRBD2, 5 bases. The CDR3 loop spans 14 amino acids. Germline V gives CDR1 SGHTA, CDR2 FQGTGA. DNA of the CDR3: TGTGCCAGCAGCTTAACGTCCGTTTCCGGGGAGCTGCTTTTT. Translating gives CASSLTSVSGELLF.

Ten or more counts support this clonotype. The chain joins TRBV12-3 or TRBV12-4 to TRBJ1-1, with D possibly matching TRBD1 (5 bases). The CDR3 is 14 residues long. The V gene lost 1 base and the J gene lost 6 bases, with 12 bases spanning the gap. The chain's CDR3 is CASSLVPGYAEAFF. The CDR3, as DNA: TGTGCCAGCAGTTTAGTGCCAGGGTACGCTGAAGCTTTCTTT.

In this sample, this clonotype turned up a few times. The chain carries TRBV6-5 and TRBJ2-3; D possibly corresponds to TRBD2 (5 bases). Germline V CDR1 and CDR2: MNHEY, SVGAGI. V was cut by 0 bases and J by 1 base, with 23 bases left in between. This CDR3 spans 20 amino acids. This CDR3 reads CASSYSITKTLATGTDTQYF. The CDR3 coding sequence is TGTGCCAGCAGTTACTCGATAACCAAGACCCTAGCTACCGGCACAGATACGCAGTATTTT.

The V and J genes are TRBV5-6 and TRBJ2-3; tentative D call: TRBD2 (5 bases). Germline CDR1 is SGHDT and CDR2 is YYEEEE. This CDR3 is built from 16 residues. V lost 2 bases, J lost 4 bases, and 17 bases lay in between. The CDR3 DNA is TGTGCCAGCAGCTTCGAGCGGACGGTGAGCGCAGATACGCAGTATTTT. It translates to CASSFERTVSADTQYF. Based on the CDR3 plus reference TRBV5-6 and TRBJ2-3, the full variable domain is DAGVTQSPTHLIKTRGQQVTLRCSPKSGHDTVSWYQQALGQGPQFIFQYYEEEERQRGNFPDRFSGHQFPNYSSELNVNALLLGDSALYLCASSFERTVSADTQYFGPGTRLTVL.

The chain joins TRBV6-1 to TRBJ2-7; TRBD1 is a possible D gene (6 bases). V gave up 5 bases and J gave up 5 bases, with 16 bases separating them. The CDR3 is made up of 14 amino acids. CDR1 is MNHNS, CDR2 SASEGT, per germline. For the CDR3, the DNA is TGTGCCAGCAGTCAACGAACAGGGACGAACGAGCAGTACTTC. Amino acids: CASSQRTGTNEQYF.

This clonotype occurred many times. This chain connects TRBV27 to TRBJ2-1; 13 bases map to TRBD2. V gave up 6 bases and J gave up 5 bases; unmatched junction bases: 4. CDR3 length: 15 amino acids. The germline gives CDR1 MNHEY, CDR2 SMNVEV (reference sequence). The chain's CDR3 is CASSTGTSGNNEQFF. CDR3 nucleotide sequence: TGTGCCAGCAGCACCGGGACTAGCGGGAACAATGAGCAGTTCTTC.

This clonotype was counted many times. The V call is TRBV10-2, the J call TRBJ2-3, with D possibly TRBD1 on 6 matching bases. CDR1 and CDR2 from the germline V gene are WSHSY and SAAADI. V lost 5 bases, J lost 4 bases, and 10 bases lay in between. The CDR3 contains 13 residues. CDR3 region: CASSRQGSDTQYF. The DNA for the CDR3 is TGCGCCAGCAGTCGGCAGGGGTCAGATACGCAGTATTTT.

This clonotype showed up many times. This chain links TRBV10-3 with TRBJ2-3; 7 nucleotides match TRBD1. The germline V gene has CDR1 ENHRY and CDR2 SYGVKD. With 11 bases clipped from V and 2 bases from J, the junction kept 10 bases outside the gene matches. This CDR3 has 14 amino acids. CDR3 protein: CAASDGTVTDTQYF. The CDR3, as DNA: TGTGCCGCCTCGGACGGGACAGTCACAGATACGCAGTATTTT.

In its sample, this clonotype was seen many times. This chain links TRBV7-6 with TRBJ2-1; perhaps TRBD1 as D (6 bases). Germline-derived CDR1 and CDR2 are SGHVS and FNYEAQ. With 4 bases removed from V and 8 bases from J, the gap between germline ends came to 9 bases. The length of the CDR3 is 12 residues. CDR3 residues: CASSSRTDEQFF. For the CDR3, the DNA is TGTGCCAGCAGCTCCAGGACAGATGAGCAGTTCTTC.

This clonotype has more than one count but fewer than ten. The V and J genes are TRBV7-8 and TRBJ1-5; D is unresolved. Germline CDR1 and CDR2: SGHVS and FQNEAQ. Trimming pared 2 bases from V and 9 bases from J, leaving 20 bases between. This CDR3 spans 16 amino acids. CDR3 nucleotide sequence: TGTGCCAGCAGCTTATTAGTATTTCAGGAAGAAGGGCCCCAGCATTTT. It codes for CASSLLVFQEEGPQHF.